This T cell receptor (beta chain) is drawn from a study of T-cell reconstitution after alpha-beta-depleted transplantation in children (dated by TCRdb to about 2016). In terms of the full investigation: Using TCR repertoire profiling, the study quantitatively followed how T-cell immune reconstitution unfolded in children after TCRalphabeta/CD19-depleted allogeneic hematopoietic cell transplantation.

For CDR1 and CDR2, the germline V gene (reference sequence) lists SGHAT and FQDESV. V is trimmed back by 1 base and J by 7 bases, and the junction contains 7 bases that no gene match accounts for. Measured from the cysteine to the phenylalanine, the CDR3 is 15 residues long. Solely the CDR3 DNA is kept, with 45 bases framed from the first base. Library prep was done by PCR. TCRdb shows the sequencer as Illumina HiSeq 2500. TCR library preparation used molecular barcoding, with unique molecular identifiers applied to normalize quantification of the TCRbeta repertoire. The public reads were reprocessed in TCRdb via fastp at Q25 and MiXCR, keeping in-frame beta chains. Entries that share a CDR3 protein sequence are merged under the most common genes and DNA. This sample gives 200,000 or so distinct CDR3 sequences in total; 6.3% of them show up just once. 4.5% to 5.5% of the sample belongs to the ten largest clones.

The meaning of the sample's treatment or condition label: allogeneic hematopoietic cell transplantation with graft depleted of TCRalphabeta T cells and CD19 B cells. TCRalphabeta/CD19-depleted allogeneic hematopoietic cell grafts were given to the transplant recipients, all of whom were children. Broad study findings and their caveats: The high TCRbeta diversity at day 60 in some patients was ascribed to recipient T cells and intrathymic progenitors that had survived conditioning. Over the following months the frequencies of hyperexpanded clones went down, and after one year T-cell counts and TCRbeta diversity were mostly credited to newly produced T cells. Apparently early alphabetaT-cell count recovery about two months after transplant reportedly relied on only several hundred rapidly expanded clones derived from non-depleted graft cells.

This clonotype was seen only a few times. Its antigen target is currently unknown. Per-nucleotide qualities are absent, and no much larger clonotype sits a single base away. The chain couples TRBV11-1 to TRBJ2-3; 8 middle bases align to TRBD1. This receptor was obtained from a girl under two years old with combined immunodeficiency, due to receive a stem cell transplant. The starting material was PBMCs, obtained before TCRalphabeta/CD19-depleted stem cell transplant. The DNA reads TGTGCCAGCAGCTTAGGACAAACAGGGGGGAATACGCAGTATTTT. Its amino acids are CASSLGQTGGNTQYF.